This passage covers 16 T cell receptor beta chains from one sample sequenced in a study of regulatory dendritic cells for organ transplantation. The repertoire was sequenced with immunoSEQ multiplex PCR; TCRdb's copy has only in-frame clones and lacks some. The data contain more than 35,000 clones, approximately 90% of them singletons. Sequencing used naive CD8+ T cells from blood. Noted subset: CD45RA+ naive T cells. The origin of the receptors is a human donor in good health.

The V and J genes are TRBV4-3 and TRBJ1-6; D is ambiguous. Per the germline V gene, CDR1 is LGHNA and CDR2 is YSLEER. The CDR3 consists of 17 residues. V shed 0 bases and J shed 8 bases, with 17 bases lying between them. CDR3 sequence reads: CASSQDHTGPWDSPLHF. CDR3 nucleotide sequence: TGCGCCAGCAGCCAAGACCACACCGGGCCCTGGGATTCACCCCTCCACTTT.

The chain carries TRBV4-1 and TRBJ2-5; perhaps TRBD1 as D (5 bases). This CDR3 has 14 residues. V dropped 4 bases and J dropped 1 base, with 10 bases sitting between them. Germline CDR1 and CDR2: MGHRA and YSYEKL. CDR3: CASSPSQGQETQYF. The CDR3 DNA follows: TGCGCCAGCAGCCCCTCGCAGGGCCAAGAGACCCAGTACTTC.

The chain uses TRBV2 and TRBJ2-7; D gene uncertain. The CDR3 has 12 amino acids. V shed 3 bases and J shed 3 bases, with 6 bases lying between them. Per the germline V gene, CDR1 is SNHLY and CDR2 is FYNNEI. Here the CDR3 DNA reads TGTGCCAGCAGTGATTCGGACTACGAGCAGTACTTC. It yields the protein CASSDSDYEQYF.

The CDR3 coding sequence is TGTGCCAGTAGTATACGAGGCAGCTCTGGAAACACCATATATTTT. It specifies CASSIRGSSGNTIYF. The chain uses TRBV19 and TRBJ1-3; D is ambiguous. The CDR3 covers 15 residues. The V gene's germline CDR1 is LNHDA and CDR2 SQIVND (reference sequence). With 2 bases removed from V and 0 bases from J, the gap between germline ends came to 8 bases. Supplemented by reference TRBV19 and TRBJ1-3, the full variable domain reads DGGITQSPKYLFRKEGQNVTLSCEQNLNHDAMYWYRQDPGQGLRLIYYSQIVNDFQKGDIAEGYSVSREKKESFPLTVTSAQKNPTAFYLCASSIRGSSGNTIYFGEGSWLTVV.

The chain couples TRBV5-1 to TRBJ2-1; possibly TRBD1 for D (6 bases). Deletions cut 4 bases from V and 4 bases from J, with 36 bases between. The length of the CDR3 is 22 residues. Germline V gene lookup returns CDR1 SGHRS and CDR2 YFSETQ. The CDR3 sequence is CASSPTGIMDRQPLLGYNEQFF. The CDR3 DNA follows: TGCGCCAGCAGCCCAACCGGGATAATGGACAGACAACCCCTTTTGGGATACAATGAGCAGTTCTTC.

The V call is TRBV7-8, the J call TRBJ1-2; D gene unclear. This CDR3 comprises 15 residues. CDR1 SGHVS and CDR2 FQNEAQ come from the germline V gene. V shed 5 bases and J shed 3 bases, with 16 bases lying between them. The CDR3 loop reads CASSPQSRNYYGYTF. CDR3 DNA: TGTGCCAGCAGCCCCCAAAGCAGAAATTACTATGGCTACACCTTC.

The V call is TRBV6-6, the J call TRBJ1-1, with unresolved D. The CDR3 consists of 14 residues. CDR1 MNHNY and CDR2 SVGAGI come from the germline V gene (reference sequence). V dropped 8 bases and J dropped 3 bases, with 16 bases sitting between them. The CDR3 spells CASSWNREYTEAFF. CDR3 bases: TGTGCCAGCTCCTGGAACAGAGAATACACTGAAGCTTTCTTT.

V is TRBV12-5 and J is TRBJ1-2; D unclear. CDR1 is LGHNT and CDR2 is FRNRAP in the germline V gene. CDR3 size: 13 residues. Trimming removed 7 bases at V and 4 bases at J, with 13 bases between. CDR3 loop: CASASSDRYGYTF. Written as DNA, the CDR3 is TGTGCTAGTGCATCATCGGACCGCTATGGCTACACCTTC.

This clone showed up just a few times. The chain combines TRBV6-5 with TRBJ1-2, with D unresolved. The V and J ends lost 7 bases and 6 bases respectively, with 12 bases between them. The germline gives CDR1 MNHEY, CDR2 SVGAGI. The CDR3 sequence is 12 residues long. CDR3 residues: CASTNTADGYTF. The CDR3 nucleotides read TGTGCCAGCACCAATACGGCCGATGGCTACACCTTC.

The chain joins TRBV6-5 to TRBJ1-2; no reliable D call. Trimming took 3 bases from V and 6 from J, leaving 14 bases between them. This CDR3 has 14 residues. Germline values: CDR1 MNHEY, CDR2 SVGAGI. In DNA form, the CDR3 reads TGTGCCAGCAGTTATCTAGACGCGGGAGATGGCTACACCTTC. Translated, it gives CASSYLDAGDGYTF.

V usage is TRBV2 and J usage is TRBJ1-1, with D unresolved. The V gene lost 1 base and the J gene lost 0 bases, with 9 bases spanning the gap. The CDR3 length is 15 residues. Germline CDR1 SNHLY, CDR2 FYNNEI. CDR3 DNA sequence: TGTGCCAGCAGTGAAGTAGGCCTGATGAACACTGAAGCTTTCTTT. Protein sequence: CASSEVGLMNTEAFF.

This chain uses TRBV4-3 with TRBJ2-7; D uncertain. The CDR3 length is 14 residues. Germline CDR1 and CDR2: LGHNA and YSLEER. V shed 4 bases and J shed 0 bases, with 10 bases lying between them. In DNA, the CDR3 is TGCGCCAGCAGCCCGATGACAAGCTCCTACGAGCAGTACTTC. As protein: CASSPMTSSYEQYF.

The chain recombines TRBV27 with TRBJ1-6; D perhaps matches TRBD1 (6 bases). The CDR3 contains 14 residues. Between the trimmed V and J ends, which lost 7 bases and 9 bases, there was a span of 16 bases. From germline, CDR1 is MNHEY and CDR2 SMNVEV (reference sequence). CDR3 residues: CASNPGAAGSPLHF. The CDR3 bases are TGTGCCAGCAATCCGGGGGCAGCGGGTTCACCCCTCCACTTT.

This rearrangement joins TRBV10-3 to TRBJ2-7; 9 nucleotides agree with TRBD1. With V trimmed by 6 bases and J by 1 base, 7 bases remained unmatched. This CDR3 region has 15 residues. Per germline, CDR1 ENHRY and CDR2 SYGVKD. In DNA form, the CDR3 reads TGTGCCATCAGCGATATGGGGACAGGGTCCTACGAGCAGTACTTC. Translating gives CAISDMGTGSYEQYF.

V and J are TRBV27 and TRBJ1-2; D unresolved. Germline CDR1 reads MNHEY; CDR2 reads SMNVEV (reference sequence). Between the trimmed V and J ends, which lost 1 base and 2 bases, there was a span of 8 bases. The CDR3 sequence is 14 residues long. The CDR3 region is CASSLFPRNYGYTF. The DNA for the CDR3 is TGTGCCAGCAGTTTATTTCCCAGGAACTATGGCTACACCTTC.

The V and J genes are TRBV30 and TRBJ1-2; unclear D gene. Germline lookup yields CDR1 GTSNPN and CDR2 SVGIG (reference sequence). This CDR3 contains 11 residues. V was pared by 7 bases and J by 4 bases, with 10 bases between. CDR3 nucleotide sequence: TGTGCCTCCTGGGTTGGCTATGGCTACACCTTC. It yields the protein CASWVGYGYTF.